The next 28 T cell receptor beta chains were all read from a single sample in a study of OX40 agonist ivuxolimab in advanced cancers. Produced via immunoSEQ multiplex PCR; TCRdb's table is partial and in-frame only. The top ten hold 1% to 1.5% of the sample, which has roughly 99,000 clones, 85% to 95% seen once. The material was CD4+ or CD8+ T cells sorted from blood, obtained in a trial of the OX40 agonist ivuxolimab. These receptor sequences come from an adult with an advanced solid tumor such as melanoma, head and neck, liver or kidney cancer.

CDR3 region: CASSAGQGIGGYTF. The CDR3 DNA reads as TGTGCCAGCAGTGCAGGACAGGGGATCGGGGGCTACACCTTC. The chain recombines TRBV6-4 with TRBJ1-2, with 9 nucleotides matching TRBD1. The CDR3 is 14 amino acids. CDR1 MRHNA and CDR2 SNTAGT come from the germline V gene. The J segment lost 8 bases and the V segment lost 4 bases, leaving 8 bases of the junction unmatched.

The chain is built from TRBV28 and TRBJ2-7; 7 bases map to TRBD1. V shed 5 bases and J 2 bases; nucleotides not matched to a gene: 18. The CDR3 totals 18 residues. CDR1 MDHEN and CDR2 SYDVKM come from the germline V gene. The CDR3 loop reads CASSLVTRVGQGAYEQYF. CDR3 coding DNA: TGTGCCAGCAGTCTCGTAACTCGGGTGGGGCAGGGGGCCTACGAGCAGTACTTC. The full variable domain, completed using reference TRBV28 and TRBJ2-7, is DVKVTQSSRYLVKRTGEKVFLECVQDMDHENMFWYRQDPGLGLRLIYFSYDVKMKEKGDIPEGYSVSREKKERFSLILESASTNQTSMYLCASSLVTRVGQGAYEQYFGPGTRLTVT.

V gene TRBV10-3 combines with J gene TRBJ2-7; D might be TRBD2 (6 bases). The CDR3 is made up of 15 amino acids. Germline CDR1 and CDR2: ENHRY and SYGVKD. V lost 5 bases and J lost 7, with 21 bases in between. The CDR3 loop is CAISPSGTGDEEQYF. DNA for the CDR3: TGTGCCATCAGTCCCTCCGGGACGGGAGATGAAGAGCAGTACTTC.

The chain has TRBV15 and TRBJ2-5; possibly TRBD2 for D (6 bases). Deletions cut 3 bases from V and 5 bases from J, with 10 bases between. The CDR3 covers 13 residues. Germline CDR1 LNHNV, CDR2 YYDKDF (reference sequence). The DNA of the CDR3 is TGTGCCACCAGCAGTGGTGGGGGGGAGACCCAGTACTTC. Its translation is CATSSGGGETQYF. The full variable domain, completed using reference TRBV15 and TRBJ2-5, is DAMVIQNPRYQVTQFGKPVTLSCSQTLNHNVMYWYQQKSSQAPKLLFHYYDKDFNNEADTPDNFQSRRPNTSFCFLDIRSPGLGDTAMYLCATSSGGGETQYFGPGTRLLVL.

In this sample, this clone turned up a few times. The CDR3 protein is CASLPRDRAHEQYF. The DNA for the CDR3 is TGTGCCAGCCTACCCCGGGACAGGGCCCACGAGCAGTACTTC. This rearrangement joins TRBV6-6 to TRBJ2-7; TRBD1 matches 9 bases. Germline V gene lookup returns CDR1 MNHNY and CDR2 SVGAGI (reference sequence). Trimming removed 8 bases from V and 5 bases from J; junction bases left unmatched: 10. CDR3 length: 14 residues.

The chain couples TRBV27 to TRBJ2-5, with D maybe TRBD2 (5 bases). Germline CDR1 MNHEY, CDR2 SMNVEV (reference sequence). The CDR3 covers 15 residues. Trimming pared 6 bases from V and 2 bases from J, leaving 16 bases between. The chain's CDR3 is CASSPDTRIQETQYF. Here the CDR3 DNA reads TGTGCCAGCAGCCCAGACACTAGGATACAAGAGACCCAGTACTTC.

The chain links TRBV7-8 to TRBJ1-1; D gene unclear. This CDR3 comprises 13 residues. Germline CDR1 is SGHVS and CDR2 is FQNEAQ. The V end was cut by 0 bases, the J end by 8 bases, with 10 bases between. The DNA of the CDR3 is TGTGCCAGCAGCTTAGCGGCGGCTTTGGAAGCTTTCTTT. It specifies CASSLAAALEAFF.

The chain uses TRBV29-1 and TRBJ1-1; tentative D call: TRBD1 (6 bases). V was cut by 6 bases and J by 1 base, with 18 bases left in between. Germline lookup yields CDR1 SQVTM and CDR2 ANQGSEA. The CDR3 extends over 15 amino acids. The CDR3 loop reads CSVTSPRGKNTEAFF. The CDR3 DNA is TGCAGCGTCACAAGCCCCAGGGGAAAGAACACTGAAGCTTTCTTT. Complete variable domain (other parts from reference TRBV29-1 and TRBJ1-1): SAVISQKPSRDICQRGTSLTIQCQVDSQVTMMFWYRQQPGQSLTLIATANQGSEATYESGFVIDKFPISRPNLTFSTLTVSNMSPEDSSIYLCSVTSPRGKNTEAFFGQGTRLTVV.

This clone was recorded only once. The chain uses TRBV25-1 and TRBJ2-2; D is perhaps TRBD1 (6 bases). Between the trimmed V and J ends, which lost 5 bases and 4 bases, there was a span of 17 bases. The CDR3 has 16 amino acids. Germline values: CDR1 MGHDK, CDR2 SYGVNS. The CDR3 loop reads CASSPRTGLGTGELFF. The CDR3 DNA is TGTGCCAGCAGTCCAAGAACAGGGCTCGGCACCGGGGAGCTGTTTTTT. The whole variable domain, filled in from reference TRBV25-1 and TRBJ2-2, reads EADIYQTPRYLVIGTGKKITLECSQTMGHDKMYWYQQDPGMELHLIHYSYGVNSTEKGDLSSESTVSRIRTEHFPLTLESARPSHTSQYLCASSPRTGLGTGELFFGEGSRLTVL.

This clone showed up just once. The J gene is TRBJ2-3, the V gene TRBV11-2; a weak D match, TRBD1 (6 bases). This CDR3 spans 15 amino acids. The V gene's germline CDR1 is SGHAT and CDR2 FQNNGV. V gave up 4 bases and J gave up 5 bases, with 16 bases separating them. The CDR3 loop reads CASSSATGGRDTQYF. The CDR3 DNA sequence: TGTGCCAGCAGCTCCGCGACAGGCGGAAGAGATACGCAGTATTTT.

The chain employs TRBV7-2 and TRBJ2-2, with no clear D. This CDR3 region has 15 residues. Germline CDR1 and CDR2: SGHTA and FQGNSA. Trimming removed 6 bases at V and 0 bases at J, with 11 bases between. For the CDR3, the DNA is TGTGCCAGCAGGCACCCGTTGACGAACACCGGGGAGCTGTTTTTT. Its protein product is CASRHPLTNTGELFF.

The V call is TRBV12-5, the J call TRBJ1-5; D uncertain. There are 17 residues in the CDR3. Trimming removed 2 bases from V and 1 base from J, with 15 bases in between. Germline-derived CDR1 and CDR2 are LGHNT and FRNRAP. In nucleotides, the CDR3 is TGTGCTAGTGGTTTGCTCCGAGGAGTTTACAGCAATCAGCCCCAGCATTTT. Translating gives CASGLLRGVYSNQPQHF.

CDR3 nucleotides: TGTGCCAGTAGTATCAGACAGGGGAACAATCAGCCCCAGCATTTT. Translation gives CASSIRQGNNQPQHF. The chain uses TRBV19 and TRBJ1-5; 8 bases are a match to TRBD1. With V trimmed by 3 bases and J by 3 bases, 4 bases remained unmatched. The CDR3 loop spans 15 amino acids. Germline V lookup: CDR1 LNHDA, CDR2 SQIVND (reference sequence).

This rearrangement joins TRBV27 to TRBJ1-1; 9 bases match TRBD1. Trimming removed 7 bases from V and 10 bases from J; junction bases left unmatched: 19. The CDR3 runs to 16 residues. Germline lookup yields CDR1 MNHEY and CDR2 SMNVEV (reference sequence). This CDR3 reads CASMARMTGGNARAFF. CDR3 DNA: TGTGCCAGCATGGCCCGAATGACAGGGGGGAATGCGAGAGCTTTCTTT.

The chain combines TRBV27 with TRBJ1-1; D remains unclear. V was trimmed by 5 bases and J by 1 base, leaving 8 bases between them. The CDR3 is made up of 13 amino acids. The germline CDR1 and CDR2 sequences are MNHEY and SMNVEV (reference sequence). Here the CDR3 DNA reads TGTGCCAGCAGTCTGGACGGGAACACTGAAGCTTTCTTT. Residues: CASSLDGNTEAFF.

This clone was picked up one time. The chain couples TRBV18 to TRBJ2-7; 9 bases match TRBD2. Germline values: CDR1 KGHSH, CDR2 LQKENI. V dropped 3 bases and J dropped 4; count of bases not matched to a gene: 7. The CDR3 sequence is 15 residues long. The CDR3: CASSPTGTSLYEQYF. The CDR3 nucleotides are TGTGCCAGCTCACCCACCGGGACTAGCCTATACGAGCAGTACTTC.

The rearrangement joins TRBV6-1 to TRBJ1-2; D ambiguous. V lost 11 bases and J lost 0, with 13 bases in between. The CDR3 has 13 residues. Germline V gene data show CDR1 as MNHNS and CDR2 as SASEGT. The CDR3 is CAGSLGTNYGYTF. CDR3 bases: TGTGCCGGCTCGTTGGGGACTAACTATGGCTACACCTTC.

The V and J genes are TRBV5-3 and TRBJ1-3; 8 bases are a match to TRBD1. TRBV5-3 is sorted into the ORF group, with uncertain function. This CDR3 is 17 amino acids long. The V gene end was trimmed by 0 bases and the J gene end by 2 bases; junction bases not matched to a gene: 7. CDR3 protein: CARSLVRTGWTGNTIYF. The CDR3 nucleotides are TGTGCCAGAAGCTTGGTCCGGACAGGGTGGACTGGAAACACCATATATTTT.

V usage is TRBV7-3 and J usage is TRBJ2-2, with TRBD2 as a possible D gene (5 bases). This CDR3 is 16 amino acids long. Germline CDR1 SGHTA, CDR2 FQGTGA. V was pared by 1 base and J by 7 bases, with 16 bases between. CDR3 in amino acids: CASSLIRPSQGGELFF. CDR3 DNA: TGTGCCAGCAGCTTAATTAGGCCTAGCCAAGGCGGGGAGCTGTTTTTT. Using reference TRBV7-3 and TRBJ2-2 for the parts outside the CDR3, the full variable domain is GAGVSQTPSNKVTEKGKYVELRCDPISGHTALYWYRQSLGQGPEFLIYFQGTGAADDSGLPNDRFFAVRPEGSVSTLKIQRTERGDSAVYLCASSLIRPSQGGELFFGEGSRLTVL.

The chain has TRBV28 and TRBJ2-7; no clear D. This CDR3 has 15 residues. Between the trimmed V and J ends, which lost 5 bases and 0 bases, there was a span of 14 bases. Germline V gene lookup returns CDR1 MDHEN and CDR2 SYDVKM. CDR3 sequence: CASSPHVPTSYEQYF. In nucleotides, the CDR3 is TGTGCCAGCAGTCCCCACGTCCCGACCTCCTACGAGCAGTACTTC.

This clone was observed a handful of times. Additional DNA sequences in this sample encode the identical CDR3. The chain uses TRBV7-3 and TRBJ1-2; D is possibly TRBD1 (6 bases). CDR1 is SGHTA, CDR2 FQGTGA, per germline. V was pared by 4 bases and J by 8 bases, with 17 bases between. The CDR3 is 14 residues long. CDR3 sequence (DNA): TGTGCCAGCAGCTCACAGGGTCCGACGGGGGGCTACACCTTC. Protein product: CASSSQGPTGGYTF.

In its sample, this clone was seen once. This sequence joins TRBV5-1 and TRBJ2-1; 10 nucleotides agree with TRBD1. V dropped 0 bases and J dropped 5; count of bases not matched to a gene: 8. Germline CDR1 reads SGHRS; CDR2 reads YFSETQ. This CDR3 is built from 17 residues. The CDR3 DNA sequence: TGCGCCAGCAGCTTGGCCAGGGACAGGGGAGCTCACAATGAGCAGTTCTTC. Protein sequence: CASSLARDRGAHNEQFF.

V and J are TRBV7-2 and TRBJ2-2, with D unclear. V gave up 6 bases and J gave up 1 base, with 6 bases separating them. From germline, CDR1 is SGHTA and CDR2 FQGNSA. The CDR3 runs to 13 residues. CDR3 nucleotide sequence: TGTGCCAGCAGGATACAGAACACCGGGGAGCTGTTTTTT. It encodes CASRIQNTGELFF.

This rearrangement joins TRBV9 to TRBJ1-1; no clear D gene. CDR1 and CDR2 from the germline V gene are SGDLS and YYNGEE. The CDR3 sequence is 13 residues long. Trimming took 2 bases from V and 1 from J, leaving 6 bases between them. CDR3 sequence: CASSVMGNTEAFF. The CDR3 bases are TGTGCCAGCAGCGTGATGGGGAACACTGAAGCTTTCTTT. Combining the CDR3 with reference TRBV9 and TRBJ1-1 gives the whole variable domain DSGVTQTPKHLITATGQRVTLRCSPRSGDLSVYWYQQSLDQGLQFLIQYYNGEERAKGNILERFSAQQFPDLHSELNLSSLELGDSALYFCASSVMGNTEAFFGQGTRLTVV.

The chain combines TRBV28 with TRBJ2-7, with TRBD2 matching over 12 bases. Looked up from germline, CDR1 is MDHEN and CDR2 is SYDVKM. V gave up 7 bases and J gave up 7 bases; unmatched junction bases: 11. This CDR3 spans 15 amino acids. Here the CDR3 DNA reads TGTGCCAGCACCCTAGCGGGAGGGCCTGCTTGGGAGCAGTACTTC. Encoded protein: CASTLAGGPAWEQYF.

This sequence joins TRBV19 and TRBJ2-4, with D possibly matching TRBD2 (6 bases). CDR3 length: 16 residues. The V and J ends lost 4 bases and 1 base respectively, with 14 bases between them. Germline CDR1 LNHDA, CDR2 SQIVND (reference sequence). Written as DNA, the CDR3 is TGTGCCAGTAGTAACCACGCTCTAGCGGCCAAAAACATTCAGTACTTC. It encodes CASSNHALAAKNIQYF.

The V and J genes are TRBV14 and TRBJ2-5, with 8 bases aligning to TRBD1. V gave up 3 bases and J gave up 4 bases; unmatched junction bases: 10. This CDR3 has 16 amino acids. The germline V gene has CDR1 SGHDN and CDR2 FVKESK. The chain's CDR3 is CASSHLLDRDRETQYF. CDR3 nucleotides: TGTGCCAGCAGCCATCTCCTGGACAGGGATCGAGAGACCCAGTACTTC.

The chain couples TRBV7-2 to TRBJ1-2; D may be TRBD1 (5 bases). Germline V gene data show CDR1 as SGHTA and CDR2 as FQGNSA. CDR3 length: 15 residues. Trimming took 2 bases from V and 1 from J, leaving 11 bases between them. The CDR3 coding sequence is TGTGCCAGCAGCTTAAGGGGCCCTCTTAACTATGGCTACACCTTC. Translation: CASSLRGPLNYGYTF. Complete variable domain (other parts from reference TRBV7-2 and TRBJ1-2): GAGVSQSPSNKVTEKGKDVELRCDPISGHTALYWYRQSLGQGLEFLIYFQGNSAPDKSGLPSDRFSAERTGGSVSTLTIQRTQQEDSAVYLCASSLRGPLNYGYTFGSGTRLTVV.